Listed here are 10 T cell receptor beta chains from one sample, sequenced in a study of identical twins listed by TCRdb under 2016. Library preparation used 5' RACE. The sequencer was an Illumina HiSeq 2000. The raw public reads went through TCRdb reprocessing: fastp at Q25, MiXCR clone calling, in-frame beta chains kept. Each entry merges the rows of one CDR3 protein and shows their most common DNA and genes. The sample yields approximately 230,000 distinct CDR3 sequences; 6.5% were counted once. More than 12% of the sample goes to the ten largest clones. Separately, the same data were catalogued under a study of T cells expressing NK-cell markers.

The sequenced sample was CD8+ T cells sorted from blood. All receptors come from a woman under 30 in good health.

This clonotype was seen a few times. The germline gene is not matched at one end of the junction; a read error may be the cause. The chain is built from TRBV11-2 and TRBJ2-7, with TRBD1 matching 8 bases. Germline V lookup: CDR1 SGHAT, CDR2 FQNNGV. This CDR3 is built from 13 residues. CDR3 coding DNA: TGTGCCAGCAGGGAGACAGGGGTGGCAAGGAGCAACTTC. Encoded protein: CASRETGVARSNF.

This clonotype has just a few counts. This chain connects TRBV7-2 to TRBJ2-1, with a possible D match to TRBD2 (5 bases). V lost 0 bases and J lost 8, with 14 bases in between. The CDR3 consists of 15 residues. The germline V gene encodes CDR1 SGHTA and CDR2 FQGNSA. The CDR3 spells CASSLAPTTKDEQFF. The CDR3 DNA sequence: TGTGCCAGCAGCTTAGCGCCGACTACCAAGGATGAGCAGTTCTTC.

This clonotype came up many times. The chain carries TRBV7-9 and TRBJ1-4; possible D gene TRBD1, 6 bases. Germline CDR1 and CDR2: SEHNR and FQNEAQ (reference sequence). The V end lost 5 bases, the J end lost 3 bases, and 16 bases lay between the germline ends. This CDR3 has 16 amino acids. CDR3 sequence reads: CASSPIVGGSNEKLFF. The CDR3 DNA follows: TGTGCCAGCAGCCCGATAGTAGGGGGTTCTAATGAAAAACTGTTTTTT. Full variable domain (remainder filled in from reference TRBV7-9 and TRBJ1-4): DTGVSQNPRHKITKRGQNVTFRCDPISEHNRLYWYRQTLGQGPEFLTYFQNEAQLEKSRLLSDRFSAERPKGSFSTLEIQRTEQGDSAMYLCASSPIVGGSNEKLFFGSGTQLSVL.

This clonotype has ten or more counts. The chain employs TRBV7-9 and TRBJ2-1; D gene ambiguous. Between the trimmed V and J ends, which lost 2 bases and 10 bases, there was a span of 6 bases. The CDR3 is made up of 11 amino acids. The germline CDR1 and CDR2 sequences are SEHNR and FQNEAQ (reference sequence). CDR3 sequence reads: CASSLPGEQFF. As DNA, the CDR3 is TGTGCCAGCAGCTTACCCGGGGAGCAGTTCTTC.

This clonotype was detected many times. This chain links TRBV11-2 with TRBJ2-3, with 7 bases that match TRBD2. Trimming at V came to 3 bases and at J to 9 bases, leaving 0 bases not matched to a gene. This CDR3 has 11 amino acids. The germline gives CDR1 SGHAT, CDR2 FQNNGV. In DNA, the CDR3 is TGTGCCAGCAGCTTCGGGGGGACGCAGTATTTT. Amino acid sequence: CASSFGGTQYF.

This clonotype was observed at least ten times. The chain joins TRBV7-9 to TRBJ2-7; 7 bases map to TRBD2. Germline CDR1 and CDR2: SEHNR and FQNEAQ (reference sequence). CDR3 length: 13 amino acids. Trimming at V came to 5 bases and at J to 3 bases, leaving 4 bases not matched to a gene. CDR3 sequence: CASSPTSNYEQYF. DNA of the CDR3: TGTGCCAGCAGCCCGACTAGCAACTACGAGCAGTACTTC.

As DNA, the CDR3 is TGTGCCAGCAGTTCCCGGGACAGACAGTACAATGAGCAGTTCTTC. It codes for CASSSRDRQYNEQFF. This chain connects TRBV6-5 to TRBJ2-1, with 7 bases fitting TRBD1. The V gene's germline CDR1 is MNHEY and CDR2 SVGAGI. This CDR3 is 15 amino acids long. V dropped 4 bases and J dropped 4; count of bases not matched to a gene: 7.

The chain joins TRBV20-1 to TRBJ1-2, with D maybe TRBD1 (6 bases). Deletions cut 5 bases from V and 6 bases from J, with 16 bases between. Per germline, CDR1 DFQATT and CDR2 SNEGSKA (reference sequence). The CDR3 spans 13 residues. This chain's CDR3 is CSADKVGAHGYTF. In DNA, the CDR3 is TGCAGTGCTGATAAGGTGGGGGCGCATGGCTACACCTTC.

This clonotype turned up a few times. The chain recombines TRBV5-1 with TRBJ2-7, with 7 nucleotides matching TRBD1. Germline V gene data show CDR1 as SGHRS and CDR2 as YFSETQ. The J segment lost 7 bases and the V segment lost 4 bases, leaving 8 bases of the junction unmatched. There are 13 residues in the CDR3. CDR3 in amino acids: CASSRDSTWEQYF. The CDR3 DNA is TGCGCCAGCAGCCGGGACAGCACCTGGGAGCAGTACTTC.

This clonotype was seen many times. The rearrangement uses TRBV2 and TRBJ1-1; no reliable D call. Germline V lookup: CDR1 SNHLY, CDR2 FYNNEI. V was pared by 7 bases and J by 0 bases, with 15 bases between. The CDR3 is 15 residues long. In DNA, the CDR3 is TGTGCCAGCAAACCGATAGGACGGATGAACACTGAAGCTTTCTTT. This encodes CASKPIGRMNTEAFF. Together with reference TRBV2 and TRBJ1-1, the CDR3 gives the full variable domain: EPEVTQTPSHQVTQMGQEVILRCVPISNHLYFYWYRQILGQKVEFLVSFYNNEISEKSEIFDDQFSVERPDGSNFTLKIRSTKLEDSAMYFCASKPIGRMNTEAFFGQGTRLTVV.